Listed here are 27 T cell receptor beta chains from one sample, sequenced in a study of T cell responses to AZD1222 COVID-19 vaccine. Assay: immunoSEQ multiplex PCR; the TCRdb copy retains only in-frame clones and omits some. The sample consists of 140,000 to 150,000 clones, around 91% of them appearing once. This specimen consisted of peripheral blood, obtained on day 0 of AZD1222 vaccination. The receptors here all came from an adult in good health.

About this clone: Within the sample, other DNA sequences also encode this same CDR3. This chain connects TRBV27 to TRBJ1-5, with D uncertain. The CDR3 has 12 amino acids. V was clipped by 3 bases and J by 4 bases, with 4 bases between them. Germline V gene lookup returns CDR1 MNHEY and CDR2 SMNVEV (reference sequence). For the CDR3, the DNA is TGTGCCAGCAGTTTCTCAAATCAGCCCCAGCATTTT. Translation gives CASSFSNQPQHF.

V is TRBV4-2 and J is TRBJ1-6; unclear D gene. CDR1 is LGHNA and CDR2 is YNFKEQ in the germline V gene. This CDR3 contains 16 residues. Trimming cost V 0 bases and J 7 bases, with 13 bases left between them. The CDR3 sequence: CASSQDLSLRNSPLHF. The DNA for the CDR3 is TGTGCCAGCAGCCAAGACTTGAGCCTCAGAAATTCACCCCTCCACTTT.

The chain is built from TRBV12-3 or TRBV12-4 and TRBJ1-2; 9 positions agree with TRBD1. The CDR3 covers 13 residues. V was clipped by 6 bases and J by 7 bases; unmatched bases: 6. In DNA form, the CDR3 reads TGTGCCAGCAGCCCACAGGGGGCGGGTGGCTACACCTTC. Its translation is CASSPQGAGGYTF.

A remark on this clone: This sample also contains other DNA sequences that code for the same CDR3. This chain connects TRBV28 to TRBJ2-5; D gene unclear. CDR3 size: 11 residues. Trimming removed 5 bases from V and 5 bases from J, with 6 bases in between. Germline loops: CDR1 MDHEN, CDR2 SYDVKM. The CDR3 DNA reads TGTGCCAGCAGTCCGAGGGAGACCCAGTACTTC. This gives the protein CASSPRETQYF.

V gene TRBV27 combines with J gene TRBJ2-3; 14 bases map to TRBD2. CDR1 and CDR2 (germline): MNHEY, SMNVEV (reference sequence). Trimming at V came to 5 bases and at J to 3 bases, leaving 7 bases not matched to a gene. The CDR3 consists of 17 residues. CDR3 nucleotides: TGTGCCAGCAGTACCGGGACTAGCGGGAGACTGACAGATACGCAGTATTTT. Amino acid sequence: CASSTGTSGRLTDTQYF.

This rearrangement joins TRBV5-8 to TRBJ1-4; a weak D match, TRBD1 (5 bases). Germline V gene sequence: CDR1 SGHTS, CDR2 YDEGEE. Trimming took off 4 bases at V and 11 bases at J, with 21 bases between the two ends. The CDR3 sequence is 15 residues long. CDR3 coding DNA: TGTGCCAGCAGCGGCTCAGGGAAGGGCCTGTTGAAACTGTTTTTT. This sequence encodes CASSGSGKGLLKLFF.

The V gene is TRBV6-4, the J gene TRBJ2-1, with D unclear. The CDR3 contains 15 residues. CDR1 MRHNA and CDR2 SNTAGT come from the germline V gene. The V gene lost 3 bases and the J gene lost 0 bases, with 9 bases spanning the gap. The DNA of the CDR3 is TGTGCCAGCAGTGAGGCGCCTAGCTCCTACAATGAGCAGTTCTTC. This encodes CASSEAPSSYNEQFF.

This clone was observed a single time. The V call is TRBV5-1, the J call TRBJ2-7; D is perhaps TRBD1 (5 bases). The CDR3 has 13 amino acids. V was trimmed by 2 bases and J by 2 bases, leaving 8 bases between them. Germline lookup yields CDR1 SGHRS and CDR2 YFSETQ. CDR3 nucleotides: TGCGCCAGCAGCTTCCCAGGGACCTACGAGCAGTACTTC. It is translated as CASSFPGTYEQYF.

This sequence joins TRBV5-5 and TRBJ2-7, with 9 bases lining up with TRBD1. Germline V lookup: CDR1 SGHKS, CDR2 YYEKEE (reference sequence). The CDR3 length is 13 residues. Trimming took 7 bases from V and 2 from J; bases not matched to a gene: 4. The CDR3 DNA reads TGTGCCAGCGAGGGGGACAGGGCCTACGAGCAGTACTTC. Translated, it gives CASEGDRAYEQYF.

This chain joins TRBV7-2 and TRBJ2-3; 13 positions match TRBD2. This CDR3 region has 16 residues. V was pared by 2 bases and J by 4 bases, with 3 bases of the junction left unmatched. Germline V gives CDR1 SGHTA, CDR2 FQGNSA. In nucleotides, the CDR3 is TGTGCCAGCAGCTTAACTAGCGGGGGGGCCCCAGATACGCAGTATTTT. As protein: CASSLTSGGAPDTQYF.

The V and J genes are TRBV7-8 and TRBJ2-7, with D uncertain. The V end lost 4 bases, the J end lost 6 bases, and 7 bases lay between the germline ends. The CDR3 has 11 amino acids. Germline V gene sequence: CDR1 SGHVS, CDR2 FQNEAQ. DNA for the CDR3: TGTGCCAGCAGCTCCCCGGTCGAGCAGTACTTC. Amino acids: CASSSPVEQYF. Using reference TRBV7-8 and TRBJ2-7 for the parts outside the CDR3, the full variable domain is GAGVSQSPRYKVAKRGQDVALRCDPISGHVSLFWYQQALGQGPEFLTYFQNEAQLDKSGLPSDRFFAERPEGSVSTLKIQRTQQEDSAVYLCASSSPVEQYFGPGTRLTVT.

About this clone itself: Its ends do not fully match the called genes, so a read error is possible. This sequence joins TRBV12-5 and TRBJ1-4, with D unresolved. Germline V CDR1 and CDR2: LGHNT, FRNRAP. The CDR3 runs to 11 residues. The CDR3 spells CASGLVVWRGF. CDR3 DNA: TGTGCTAGTGGTTTGGTAGTTTGGAGAGGTTTT.

The genes are TRBV13 and TRBJ1-4, with D unclear. Germline CDR1 and CDR2: PRHDT and FYEKMQ (reference sequence). Trimming took 5 bases from V and 7 from J, leaving 17 bases between them. CDR3 length: 15 residues. The CDR3: CASSRRDSDGEKLFF. The CDR3 region has the DNA TGTGCCAGCAGCCGGCGGGATTCGGACGGTGAAAAACTGTTTTTT. Variable domain in full (rest from reference TRBV13 and TRBJ1-4): AAGVIQSPRHLIKEKRETATLKCYPIPRHDTVYWYQQGPGQDPQFLISFYEKMQSDKGSIPDRFSAQQFSDYHSELNMSSLELGDSALYFCASSRRDSDGEKLFFGSGTQLSVL.

This chain links TRBV6-5 with TRBJ1-1; D is ambiguous. The CDR3 has 14 residues. Germline assignment: CDR1 MNHEY and CDR2 SVGAGI. Trimming pared 3 bases from V and 1 base from J, leaving 9 bases between. This CDR3 reads CASSYKFSNTEAFF. DNA of the CDR3: TGTGCCAGCAGTTATAAATTCTCGAACACTGAAGCTTTCTTT.

The J gene is TRBJ1-2, the V gene TRBV7-2; 9 bases are a match to TRBD1. From germline, CDR1 is SGHTA and CDR2 FQGNSA. This CDR3 region has 16 residues. The V and J ends lost 4 bases and 8 bases, in that order; junction bases with no gene match: 14. CDR3 nucleotide sequence: TGTGCCAGCAGCTGGACAGGGGTCGGTTCTCTATGGGGCTACACCTTC. Its translation: CASSWTGVGSLWGYTF.

The rearrangement uses TRBV11-3 and TRBJ2-3; D is perhaps TRBD1 (7 bases). Trimming took 1 base from V and 2 from J, leaving 10 bases between them. Per the germline V gene, CDR1 is SGHNT and CDR2 is YENEEA. This CDR3 has 15 amino acids. The CDR3 region is CASSLGGTDTDTQYF. CDR3 nucleotide sequence: TGTGCCAGCAGCTTAGGCGGGACAGACACAGATACGCAGTATTTT.

V gene TRBV29-1 combines with J gene TRBJ1-1; D remains ambiguous. CDR3 length: 11 amino acids. Per the germline V gene, CDR1 is SQVTM and CDR2 is ANQGSEA. V dropped 7 bases and J dropped 0 bases, with 6 bases sitting between them. CDR3 sequence reads: CSARLNTEAFF. The CDR3 region has the DNA TGCAGCGCCCGGTTGAACACTGAAGCTTTCTTT.

The V and J genes are TRBV7-2 and TRBJ2-4; D call uncertain. Trimming took 1 base from V and 7 from J, leaving 8 bases between them. This CDR3 is built from 13 residues. Per germline, CDR1 SGHTA and CDR2 FQGNSA. CDR3 protein: CASSLGWGNIQYF. The CDR3 nucleotides read TGTGCCAGCAGCTTAGGATGGGGTAACATTCAGTACTTC.

The chain has TRBV27 and TRBJ1-4; D gene unclear. Germline values: CDR1 MNHEY, CDR2 SMNVEV (reference sequence). V was pared by 4 bases and J by 5 bases, with 14 bases between. The CDR3 is made up of 15 amino acids. As DNA, the CDR3 is TGTGCCAGCAGTTCAAACTCCGGGAAGAATGAAAAACTGTTTTTT. Its translation is CASSSNSGKNEKLFF.

The chain carries TRBV7-2 and TRBJ2-5; 7 bases map to TRBD1. V shed 1 base and J 2 bases; nucleotides not matched to a gene: 4. CDR1 is SGHTA, CDR2 FQGNSA, per germline. CDR3 length: 15 residues. CDR3 bases: TGTGCCAGCAGCTTAGGAGGGACAGCACAAGAGACCCAGTACTTC. Translated, it gives CASSLGGTAQETQYF.

The chain is built from TRBV12-3 or TRBV12-4 and TRBJ1-2, with D perhaps matching TRBD1 (5 bases). There are 12 residues in the CDR3. V was clipped by 5 bases and J by 5 bases, with 9 bases between them. CDR3 coding DNA: TGTGCCAGCAGTCCGGGACGATATGGCTACACCTTC. This translates into CASSPGRYGYTF.

The chain combines TRBV6-6 with TRBJ1-1; TRBD1 might be the D (6 bases). The CDR3 totals 16 residues. Trimming took off 4 bases at V and 1 base at J, with 16 bases between the two ends. Germline values: CDR1 MNHNY, CDR2 SVGAGI (reference sequence). This CDR3 is CASSSRPRGGNTEAFF. The CDR3 coding sequence is TGTGCCAGCAGTTCACGACCCAGGGGCGGGAACACTGAAGCTTTCTTT.

The chain has TRBV7-3 and TRBJ2-1; 10 positions agree with TRBD1. This CDR3 has 15 amino acids. From germline, CDR1 is SGHTA and CDR2 FQGTGA. Germline trimming cut 5 bases from V and 5 bases from J; bases unmatched to any gene: 6. The CDR3 loop is CASSATGTGDNEQFF. In DNA form, the CDR3 reads TGTGCCAGCAGCGCAACCGGGACAGGGGACAATGAGCAGTTCTTC.

The rearrangement uses TRBV6-5 and TRBJ2-7, with D possibly being TRBD1 or TRBD2 (5 bases each). The germline CDR1 and CDR2 sequences are MNHEY and SVGAGI. V gave up 2 bases and J gave up 3 bases, with 14 bases separating them. The CDR3 has 15 amino acids. This CDR3 is CASSYPRGSRYEQYF. In DNA form, the CDR3 reads TGTGCCAGCAGTTACCCCCGGGGCAGTCGCTACGAGCAGTACTTC.

J is TRBJ1-6 and V is TRBV4-3; D gene unclear. The V end lost 1 base, the J end lost 7 bases, and 5 bases lay between the germline ends. The CDR3 runs to 13 residues. From germline, CDR1 is LGHNA and CDR2 YSLEER. CDR3 DNA sequence: TGCGCCAGCAGCCAAGGCGCCAATTCACCCCTCCACTTT. It codes for CASSQGANSPLHF.

The genes are TRBV5-5 and TRBJ1-6; D not resolved. Germline lookup yields CDR1 SGHKS and CDR2 YYEKEE (reference sequence). The CDR3 covers 14 residues. Trimming cost V 4 bases and J 10 bases, with 15 bases left between them. The CDR3 is CASSPARVGSPLHF. The CDR3 DNA is TGTGCCAGCAGCCCGGCCCGGGTTGGGTCACCCCTCCACTTT.

The chain has TRBV4-3 and TRBJ1-1, with D possibly TRBD1 on 5 matching bases. V was clipped by 3 bases and J by 8 bases, with 16 bases between them. Germline CDR1 reads LGHNA; CDR2 reads YSLEER. This CDR3 region has 14 residues. CDR3 DNA sequence: TGCGCCAGCAGCCAGGACTCACAGGTAGGGGAAGCTTTCTTT. Translation: CASSQDSQVGEAFF.